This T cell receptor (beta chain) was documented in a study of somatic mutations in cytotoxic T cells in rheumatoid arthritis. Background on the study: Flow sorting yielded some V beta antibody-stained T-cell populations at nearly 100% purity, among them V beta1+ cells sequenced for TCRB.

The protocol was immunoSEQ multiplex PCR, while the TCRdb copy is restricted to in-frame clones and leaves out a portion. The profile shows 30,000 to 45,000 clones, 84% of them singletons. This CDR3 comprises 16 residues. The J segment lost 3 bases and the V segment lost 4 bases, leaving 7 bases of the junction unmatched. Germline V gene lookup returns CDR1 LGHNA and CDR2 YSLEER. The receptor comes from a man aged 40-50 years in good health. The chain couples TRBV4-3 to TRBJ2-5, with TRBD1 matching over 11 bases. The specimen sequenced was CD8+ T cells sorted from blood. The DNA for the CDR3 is TGCGCCAGCAGCCCGACGGACAGGGGGCAGAAAGAGACCCAGTACTTC. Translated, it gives CASSPTDRGQKETQYF.